The T cell receptor beta chain described here comes from a study of T cell repertoires in cytomegalovirus infection. As for the study in general: Newly reported HLA-C-restricted and thoroughly characterized HLA-B-restricted CMV epitopes were employed. From public TCR beta signatures came an indication of both CMV infection and matching HLA type. Overall study results and limits: Accumulated public TCR beta family frequency recognized individuals carrying CMV together with the relevant HLA. HLA-C-restricted TCR beta clonotypes specific for CMV led the ex vivo response.

MiXCR, run by TCRdb on the reads, gives a single entry per CDR3 protein. The sample lists about 60,000 distinct CDR3 sequences; over 15% were seen once. Deletions cut 0 bases from V and 4 bases from J, with 16 bases between. Per germline, CDR1 SGHTA and CDR2 FQGNSA. The CDR3 contains 16 residues. In the case of this clonotype: The antigen is not known.

This material consisted of CD8+ T cells from cultured PBMCs, taken from culture after CMV antigen stimulation. This chain joins TRBV7-2 and TRBJ2-7; a weak D match, TRBD2 (5 bases). This clonotype was sampled from a human donor in good health (CMV status not recorded). Some clones in this sample may be carry-over from other donors' samples. This CDR3 reads CASSLARYEGVYEQYF. In DNA form, the CDR3 reads TGTGCCAGCAGCTTAGCTCGATATGAGGGCGTGTACGAGCAGTACTTC.